This entry lists 12 T cell receptor beta chains sequenced from one sample in a study of blood T cell repertoires in COVID-19. TCRdb's table, derived via immunoSEQ multiplex PCR, lists solely in-frame clones and lacks some. Among some 200,000 clones listed, 80% to 85% were seen once. Sequenced: peripheral blood. These receptors were taken from a woman aged 25 to 39 who had recovered from COVID-19.

The J gene is TRBJ1-5, the V gene TRBV4-2; perhaps TRBD1 as D (6 bases). V lost 0 bases to trimming and J lost 7 bases, with 19 bases between them. Germline V gene lookup returns CDR1 LGHNA and CDR2 YNFKEQ. The CDR3 consists of 17 residues. CDR3 loop: CASSQDVGGGGAQPQHF. CDR3 nucleotide sequence: TGTGCCAGCAGCCAAGATGTGGGGGGGGGCGGGGCCCAGCCCCAGCATTTT.

CDR3 region: CASTPDRHGYTF. The DNA for the CDR3 is TGTGCCAGCACCCCTGACAGGCATGGCTACACCTTC. This chain joins TRBV12-3 or TRBV12-4 and TRBJ1-2, with D possibly TRBD1 on 6 matching bases. V was cut by 7 bases and J by 6 bases, with 12 bases left in between. CDR3 length: 12 amino acids.

This clone turned up a few times. The V and J genes are TRBV28 and TRBJ2-7; D possibly corresponds to TRBD1 (5 bases). Per the germline V gene, CDR1 is MDHEN and CDR2 is SYDVKM. The CDR3 has 13 residues. Between the trimmed V and J ends, which lost 7 bases and 1 base, there was a span of 11 bases. The CDR3 coding sequence is TGTGCCAGCAAGGGGTCACCTTCCTACGAGCAGTACTTC. Residues: CASKGSPSYEQYF. Using reference TRBV28 and TRBJ2-7 for the parts outside the CDR3, the full variable domain is DVKVTQSSRYLVKRTGEKVFLECVQDMDHENMFWYRQDPGLGLRLIYFSYDVKMKEKGDIPEGYSVSREKKERFSLILESASTNQTSMYLCASKGSPSYEQYFGPGTRLTVT.

For this clone: This sample also contains other DNA sequences that code for the same CDR3. The rearrangement joins TRBV19 to TRBJ2-7; the match to TRBD2 covers 9 bases. The trim removed 4 bases at V and 0 bases at J, leaving 7 bases unmatched. Germline CDR1 LNHDA, CDR2 SQIVND (reference sequence). The CDR3 loop spans 16 amino acids. This CDR3 reads CASSTGLAGLSYEQYF. In DNA form, the CDR3 reads TGTGCCAGTAGTACGGGACTAGCAGGCCTCTCCTACGAGCAGTACTTC. Full variable domain (missing parts from reference TRBV19 and TRBJ2-7): DGGITQSPKYLFRKEGQNVTLSCEQNLNHDAMYWYRQDPGQGLRLIYYSQIVNDFQKGDIAEGYSVSREKKESFPLTVTSAQKNPTAFYLCASSTGLAGLSYEQYFGPGTRLTVT.

This clone was picked up one time. This chain's CDR3 is CASSQQGKGYNEQFF. Here the CDR3 DNA reads TGTGCCAGCAGTCAACAGGGGAAGGGCTACAATGAGCAGTTCTTC. The chain combines TRBV27 with TRBJ2-1; 7 bases align to TRBD1. Per germline, CDR1 MNHEY and CDR2 SMNVEV (reference sequence). V was clipped by 5 bases and J by 3 bases; unmatched bases: 7. The CDR3 covers 15 residues.

The gene calls are TRBV5-1 and TRBJ1-3; D remains ambiguous. This CDR3 region has 14 residues. Germline V gives CDR1 SGHRS, CDR2 YFSETQ. Trimming left V 0 bases short and J 4 bases short, with 8 bases between. This CDR3 is CASSLEQSGNTIYF. The CDR3 bases are TGCGCCAGCAGCTTGGAACAGTCAGGAAACACCATATATTTT.

This sequence joins TRBV11-2 and TRBJ2-4; no clear D. Trimming left V 5 bases short and J 5 bases short, with 7 bases between. Germline CDR1 reads SGHAT; CDR2 reads FQNNGV. CDR3 length: 12 amino acids. CDR3 amino acids: CASSESENIQYF. DNA for the CDR3: TGTGCCAGCAGCGAATCGGAAAACATTCAGTACTTC. The whole variable domain, filled in from reference TRBV11-2 and TRBJ2-4, reads EAGVAQSPRYKIIEKRQSVAFWCNPISGHATLYWYQQILGQGPKLLIQFQNNGVVDDSQLPKDRFSAERLKGVDSTLKIQPAKLEDSAVYLCASSESENIQYFGAGTRLSVL.

The chain uses TRBV28 and TRBJ2-7, with TRBD1 as a possible D gene (6 bases). Trimming pared 7 bases from V and 0 bases from J, leaving 16 bases between. This CDR3 comprises 15 residues. CDR1 is MDHEN and CDR2 is SYDVKM in the germline V gene. CDR3 in DNA: TGTGCCAGCAACGCAGAGGACAGTGGCTCCTACGAGCAGTACTTC. It encodes CASNAEDSGSYEQYF.

As for this clone: Different DNA sequences within this sample yield the same CDR3. The rearrangement links TRBV27 to TRBJ1-2, with 7 bases matching TRBD1. The CDR3 has 12 amino acids. V shed 6 bases, J shed 4 bases, and the junction held 2 bases outside the gene matches. CDR1 is MNHEY, CDR2 SMNVEV, per germline (reference sequence). The CDR3 region has the DNA TGTGCCAGCAGCCCAGGGGGCTATGGCTACACCTTC. This translates into CASSPGGYGYTF.

This clone appeared a few times. The gene calls are TRBV7-9 and TRBJ2-7, with TRBD2 identical over 8 bases. The CDR3 is 15 residues long. The J segment lost 3 bases and the V segment lost 1 base, leaving 5 bases of the junction unmatched. CDR1 SEHNR and CDR2 FQNEAQ come from the germline V gene (reference sequence). CDR3 in DNA: TGTGCCAGCAGCTTAGATGCGGGGGGAAGCTACGAGCAGTACTTC. Protein: CASSLDAGGSYEQYF.

This chain connects TRBV6-5 to TRBJ2-3; the match to TRBD1 covers 7 bases. With 5 bases clipped from V and 2 bases from J, the junction kept 7 bases outside the gene matches. Germline V CDR1 and CDR2: MNHEY, SVGAGI. The CDR3 loop spans 15 amino acids. The CDR3 nucleotides are TGTGCCAGCAGTCGAACGGGACAGATCACAGATACGCAGTATTTT. Protein sequence: CASSRTGQITDTQYF.

The chain uses TRBV9 and TRBJ2-1; TRBD2 might be the D (5 bases). V was shortened by 1 base and J by 4 bases, with 12 bases between the two germline ends. Germline CDR1 reads SGDLS; CDR2 reads YYNGEE. The length of the CDR3 is 15 residues. This CDR3 reads CASSVRGDDYNEQFF. The CDR3 nucleotides read TGTGCCAGCAGCGTACGGGGAGATGATTACAATGAGCAGTTCTTC.